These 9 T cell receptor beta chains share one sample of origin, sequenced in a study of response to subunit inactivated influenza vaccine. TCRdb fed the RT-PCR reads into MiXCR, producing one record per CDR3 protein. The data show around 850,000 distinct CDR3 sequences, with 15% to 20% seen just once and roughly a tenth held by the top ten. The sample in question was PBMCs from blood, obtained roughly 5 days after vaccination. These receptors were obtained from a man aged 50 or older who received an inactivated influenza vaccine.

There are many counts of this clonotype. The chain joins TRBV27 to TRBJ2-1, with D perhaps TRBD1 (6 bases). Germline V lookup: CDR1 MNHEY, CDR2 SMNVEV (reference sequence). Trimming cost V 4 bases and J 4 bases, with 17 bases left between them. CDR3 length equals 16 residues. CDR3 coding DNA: TGTGCCAGCAGTTCACTCGGACAGCGATCGTACAATGAGCAGTTCTTC. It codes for CASSSLGQRSYNEQFF.

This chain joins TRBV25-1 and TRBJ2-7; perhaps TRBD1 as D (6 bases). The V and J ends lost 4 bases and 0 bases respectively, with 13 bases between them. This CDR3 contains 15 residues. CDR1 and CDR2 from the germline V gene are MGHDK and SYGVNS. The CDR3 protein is CASSGRGTSSYEQYF. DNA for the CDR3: TGTGCCAGCAGTGGTAGGGGGACATCCTCCTACGAGCAGTACTTC.

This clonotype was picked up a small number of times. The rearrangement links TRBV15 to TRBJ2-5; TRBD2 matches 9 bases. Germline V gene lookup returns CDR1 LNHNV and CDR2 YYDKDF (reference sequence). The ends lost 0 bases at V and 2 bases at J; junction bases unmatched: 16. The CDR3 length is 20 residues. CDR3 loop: CATSRDEGWGSGGLQETQYF. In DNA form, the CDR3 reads TGTGCCACCAGCAGAGATGAAGGATGGGGTAGCGGGGGCCTACAAGAGACCCAGTACTTC. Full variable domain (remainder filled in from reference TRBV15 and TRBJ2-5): DAMVIQNPRYQVTQFGKPVTLSCSQTLNHNVMYWYQQKSSQAPKLLFHYYDKDFNNEADTPDNFQSRRPNTSFCFLDIRSPGLGDTAMYLCATSRDEGWGSGGLQETQYFGPGTRLLVL.

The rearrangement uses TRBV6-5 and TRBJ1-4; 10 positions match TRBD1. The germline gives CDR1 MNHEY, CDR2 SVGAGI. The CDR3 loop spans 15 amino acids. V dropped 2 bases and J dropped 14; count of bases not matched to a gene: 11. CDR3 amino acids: CASSYQGTGDRNLFF. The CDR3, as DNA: TGTGCCAGCAGTTACCAGGGGACAGGGGACCGCAATCTGTTTTTT.

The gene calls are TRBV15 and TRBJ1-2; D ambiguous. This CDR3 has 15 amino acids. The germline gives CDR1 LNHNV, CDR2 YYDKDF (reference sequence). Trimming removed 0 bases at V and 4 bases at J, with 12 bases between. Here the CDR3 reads CATSRESAHLYGYTF. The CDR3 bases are TGTGCCACCAGCAGAGAGTCCGCGCACCTCTATGGCTACACCTTC.

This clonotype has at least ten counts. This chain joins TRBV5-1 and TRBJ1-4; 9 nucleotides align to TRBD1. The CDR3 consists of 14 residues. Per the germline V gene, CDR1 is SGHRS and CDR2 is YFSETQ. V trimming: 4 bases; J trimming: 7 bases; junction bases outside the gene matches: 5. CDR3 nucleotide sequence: TGCGCCAGCAGCAAGGGACAGGGTGGTGAAAAACTGTTTTTT. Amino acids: CASSKGQGGEKLFF.

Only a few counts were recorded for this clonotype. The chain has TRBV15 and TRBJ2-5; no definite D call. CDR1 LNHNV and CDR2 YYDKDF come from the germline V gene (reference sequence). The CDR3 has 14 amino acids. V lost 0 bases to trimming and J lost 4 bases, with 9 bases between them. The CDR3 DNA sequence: TGTGCCACCAGCAGAGATAAGGGCGGAGAGACCCAGTACTTC. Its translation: CATSRDKGGETQYF.

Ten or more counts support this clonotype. The CDR3 sequence: CASSLGTSGGYNEQFF. DNA of the CDR3: TGCGCCAGCAGCTTGGGGACTAGCGGGGGCTACAATGAGCAGTTCTTC. The chain uses TRBV5-1 and TRBJ2-1, with 13 nucleotides matching TRBD2. In germline, CDR1 is SGHRS, CDR2 YFSETQ. The V gene end was trimmed by 0 bases and the J gene end by 3 bases; junction bases not matched to a gene: 0. The length of the CDR3 is 16 residues.

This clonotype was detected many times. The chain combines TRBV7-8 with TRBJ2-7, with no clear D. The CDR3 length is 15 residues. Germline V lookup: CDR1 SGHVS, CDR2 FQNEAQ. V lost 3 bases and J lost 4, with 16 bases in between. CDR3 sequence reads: CASSFSASVAYEQYF. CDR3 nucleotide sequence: TGTGCCAGCAGCTTTAGTGCTTCGGTTGCGTACGAGCAGTACTTC.